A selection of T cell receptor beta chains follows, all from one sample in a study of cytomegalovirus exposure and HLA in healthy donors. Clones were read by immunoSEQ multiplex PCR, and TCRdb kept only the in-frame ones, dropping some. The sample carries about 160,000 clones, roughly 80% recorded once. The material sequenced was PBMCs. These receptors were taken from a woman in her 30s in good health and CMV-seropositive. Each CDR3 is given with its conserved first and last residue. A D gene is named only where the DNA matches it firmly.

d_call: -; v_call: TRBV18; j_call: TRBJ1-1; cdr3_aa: CASSQGLLNTEAFF
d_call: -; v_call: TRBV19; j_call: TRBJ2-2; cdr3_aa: CASSIPAPGELFF
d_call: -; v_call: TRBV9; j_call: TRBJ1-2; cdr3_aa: CASRRSSNYGYTF
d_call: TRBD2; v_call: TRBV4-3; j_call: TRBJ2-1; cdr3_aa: CASSQRGTTEQFF
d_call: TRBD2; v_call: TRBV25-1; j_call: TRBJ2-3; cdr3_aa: CASSERGGGITDTQYF
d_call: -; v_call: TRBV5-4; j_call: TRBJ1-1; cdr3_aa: CASSFRDENTEAFF
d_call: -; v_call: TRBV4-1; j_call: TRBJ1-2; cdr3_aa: CASSPPGLAVYTF
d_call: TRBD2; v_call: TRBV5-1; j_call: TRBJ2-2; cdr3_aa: CASSWGGDTGELFF
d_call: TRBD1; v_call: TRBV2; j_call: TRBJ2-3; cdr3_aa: CASSGQGTDTQYF
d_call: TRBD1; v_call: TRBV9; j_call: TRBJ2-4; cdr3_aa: CASSGTGNRNIQYF
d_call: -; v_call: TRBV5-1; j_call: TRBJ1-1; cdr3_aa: CASSLSDPGGEAFF
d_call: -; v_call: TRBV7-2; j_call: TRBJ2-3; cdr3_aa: CASSPPGSDTQYF
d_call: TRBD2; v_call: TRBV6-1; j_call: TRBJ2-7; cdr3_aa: CASSDVVAGGTSYEQYF
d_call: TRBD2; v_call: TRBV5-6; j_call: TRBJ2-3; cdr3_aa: CASSWGLAGFGTQYF
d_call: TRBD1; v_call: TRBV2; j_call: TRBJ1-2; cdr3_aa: CASSRDREGYTF
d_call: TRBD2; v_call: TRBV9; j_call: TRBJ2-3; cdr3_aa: CASGTSGGLKADTQYF
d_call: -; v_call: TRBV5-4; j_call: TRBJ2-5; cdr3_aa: CASSLDIQETQYF
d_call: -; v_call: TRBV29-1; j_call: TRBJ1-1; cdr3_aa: CSVELWPFF
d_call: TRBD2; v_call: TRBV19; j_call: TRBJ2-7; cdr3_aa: CASRKSSGGARSYEQYF
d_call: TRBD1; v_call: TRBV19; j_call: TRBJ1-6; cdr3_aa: CASSIPRGLSPLHF
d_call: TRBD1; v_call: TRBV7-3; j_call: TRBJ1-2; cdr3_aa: CASSSTGVYGYTF
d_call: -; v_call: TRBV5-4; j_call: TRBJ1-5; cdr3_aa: CASSLGAGHGQPQHF
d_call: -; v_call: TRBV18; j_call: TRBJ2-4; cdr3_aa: CASSPSQGELNIQYF
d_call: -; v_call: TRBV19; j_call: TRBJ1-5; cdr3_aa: CASKLGYSNQPQHF
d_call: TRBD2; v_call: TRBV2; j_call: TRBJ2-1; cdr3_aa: CASSAVGAGGRNEQFF
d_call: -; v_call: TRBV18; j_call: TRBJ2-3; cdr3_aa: CASSPGDTQYF
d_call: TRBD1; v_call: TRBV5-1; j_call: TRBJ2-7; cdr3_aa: CASRTLGQGRHEQYF
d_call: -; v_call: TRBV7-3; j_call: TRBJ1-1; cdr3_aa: CASSRTGHTEAFF
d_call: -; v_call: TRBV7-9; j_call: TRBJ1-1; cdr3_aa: CASSLVTGQWEAFF
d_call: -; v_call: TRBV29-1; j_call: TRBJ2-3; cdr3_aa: CSVKQGDTQYF
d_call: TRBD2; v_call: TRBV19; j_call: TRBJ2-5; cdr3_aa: CASSAGLAGGQWEQYF
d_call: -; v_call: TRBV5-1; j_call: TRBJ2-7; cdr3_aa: CASSLDGGWDIYEQYF